The rows below give T cell receptor beta chains drawn from one sample of a study of blood T cell repertoires in COVID-19. The protocol was immunoSEQ multiplex PCR, while the TCRdb copy is restricted to in-frame clones and leaves out a portion. Found here are fewer than 250,000 clones, almost 85% of them singletons; the top ten hold 1.9%. Material: peripheral blood. All receptors derive from a woman older than 75 with acute or convalescent COVID-19. CDR3s include the opening cysteine and the closing phenylalanine or tryptophan. Fields, in order: D gene, V gene, clone size, J gene, CDR3 protein, CDR3 DNA. D genes are given only for firm matches. A row's size may be missing; if present it is once, few, many or a size class.

d_gene: TRBD1
v_gene: TRBV5-1
abundance: -
j_gene: TRBJ2-3
CDR3aa: CASSHSRGTADTQYF
CDR3nt: TGCGCCAGCAGCCATTCTAGGGGGACAGCAGATACGCAGTATTTT

d_gene: -
v_gene: TRBV6-2/TRBV6-3
abundance: -
j_gene: TRBJ2-1
CDR3aa: CASSYVHGGYNEQFF
CDR3nt: TGTGCCAGCAGTTACGTCCATGGAGGGTACAATGAGCAGTTCTTC

d_gene: TRBD2
v_gene: TRBV11-2
abundance: -
j_gene: TRBJ2-2
CDR3aa: CASRPGGGAGELFF
CDR3nt: TGTGCCAGCAGACCCGGCGGGGGTGCCGGGGAGCTGTTTTTT

d_gene: -
v_gene: TRBV7-9
abundance: -
j_gene: TRBJ1-2
CDR3aa: CASSLGGRNYGYTF
CDR3nt: TGTGCCAGCAGCTTAGGTGGTAGAAACTATGGCTACACCTTC

d_gene: -
v_gene: TRBV30
abundance: -
j_gene: TRBJ2-7
CDR3aa: CAWSTSTSYEQYF
CDR3nt: TGTGCCTGGTCTACTAGTACCTCCTACGAGCAGTACTTC

d_gene: -
v_gene: TRBV11-2
abundance: -
j_gene: TRBJ2-3
CDR3aa: CASSRQPDTQYF
CDR3nt: TGTGCCAGCAGCCGACAGCCAGATACGCAGTATTTT

d_gene: -
v_gene: TRBV3-1/TRBV3-2
abundance: -
j_gene: TRBJ2-5
CDR3aa: CASSRNRNQETQYF
CDR3nt: TGTGCCAGCAGCCGCAACAGGAACCAAGAGACCCAGTACTTC

d_gene: -
v_gene: TRBV19
abundance: -
j_gene: TRBJ1-2
CDR3aa: CASSPSGGFYGYTF
CDR3nt: TGTGCCAGTAGCCCGAGCGGGGGCTTCTATGGCTACACCTTC

d_gene: TRBD1
v_gene: TRBV6-2/TRBV6-3
abundance: -
j_gene: TRBJ1-5
CDR3aa: CASSYPPGQGHQPQHF
CDR3nt: TGTGCCAGCAGTTACCCCCCGGGACAGGGGCATCAGCCCCAGCATTTT

d_gene: TRBD1
v_gene: TRBV6-2/TRBV6-3
abundance: -
j_gene: TRBJ2-5
CDR3aa: CASSSTGTVQETQYF
CDR3nt: TGTGCCAGCAGTTCAACGGGGACAGTCCAAGAGACCCAGTACTTC

d_gene: -
v_gene: TRBV29-1
abundance: -
j_gene: TRBJ1-3
CDR3aa: CSGTGTNSGNTIYF
CDR3nt: TGCAGCGGAACCGGGACTAACTCTGGAAACACCATATATTTT

d_gene: TRBD1
v_gene: TRBV9
abundance: -
j_gene: TRBJ2-6
CDR3aa: CASSVGTGPGSGANVLTF
CDR3nt: TGTGCCAGCAGCGTAGGGACAGGGCCGGGCTCTGGGGCCAACGTCCTGACTTTC

d_gene: TRBD1
v_gene: TRBV6-5
abundance: -
j_gene: TRBJ1-6
CDR3aa: CASSSRDRVGSPLHF
CDR3nt: TGTGCCAGCAGTAGCCGGGACAGGGTTGGGTCACCCCTCCACTTT

d_gene: -
v_gene: TRBV9
abundance: -
j_gene: TRBJ1-2
CDR3aa: CASSVATGGGRLGGYTF
CDR3nt: TGTGCCAGCAGCGTAGCTACTGGGGGGGGGCGCCTCGGTGGCTACACCTTC

d_gene: TRBD2
v_gene: TRBV19
abundance: once
j_gene: TRBJ2-2
CDR3aa: CASTYGTSGNSYTGELFF
CDR3nt: TGTGCCAGTACTTACGGGACTAGCGGGAATTCGTACACCGGGGAGCTGTTTTTT

d_gene: TRBD2
v_gene: TRBV6-6
abundance: -
j_gene: TRBJ2-5
CDR3aa: CASRGLAGAEKTQYF
CDR3nt: TGTGCCAGCAGAGGGCTAGCGGGGGCCGAAAAGACCCAGTACTTC

d_gene: TRBD1
v_gene: TRBV19
abundance: few
j_gene: TRBJ1-5
CDR3aa: CASRMGQSNQPQHF
CDR3nt: TGTGCCAGTAGGATGGGACAGTCTAATCAGCCCCAGCATTTT

d_gene: -
v_gene: TRBV4-1
abundance: once
j_gene: TRBJ1-2
CDR3aa: CASSQRMDNLGYTF
CDR3nt: TGCGCCAGCAGCCAAAGGATGGACAATTTAGGCTACACCTTC

d_gene: -
v_gene: TRBV18
abundance: -
j_gene: TRBJ2-5
CDR3aa: CASSRGVDLQETQYF
CDR3nt: TGTGCCAGCTCACGCGGAGTAGACCTTCAAGAGACCCAGTACTTC

d_gene: -
v_gene: TRBV29-1
abundance: -
j_gene: TRBJ2-3
CDR3aa: CSGRGWDTQYF
CDR3nt: TGCAGCGGCAGGGGTTGGGATACGCAGTATTTT

d_gene: -
v_gene: TRBV4-3
abundance: medium-sized
j_gene: TRBJ1-6
CDR3aa: CASSRIRGSVYNSPLHF
CDR3nt: TGCGCCAGCAGCCGAATCCGGGGGTCGGTTTATAATTCACCCCTCCACTTT

d_gene: -
v_gene: TRBV7-8
abundance: -
j_gene: TRBJ1-1
CDR3aa: CASSRGTEGGEAFF
CDR3nt: TGTGCCAGCAGCCGAGGTACAGAAGGGGGTGAAGCTTTCTTT

d_gene: -
v_gene: TRBV7-2
abundance: -
j_gene: TRBJ2-7
CDR3aa: CASSLGRVSYEQYF
CDR3nt: TGTGCCAGCAGCTTAGGTCGGGTCTCCTACGAGCAGTACTTC

d_gene: TRBD1
v_gene: TRBV5-1
abundance: -
j_gene: TRBJ1-3
CDR3aa: CASYRDRGPGNTIYF
CDR3nt: TGCGCCAGCTACCGAGACAGGGGGCCTGGAAACACCATATATTTT

d_gene: TRBD1
v_gene: TRBV27
abundance: -
j_gene: TRBJ2-2
CDR3aa: CASSFSTGGSGELFF
CDR3nt: TGTGCCAGCAGTTTTAGTACAGGGGGTTCCGGGGAGCTGTTTTTT

d_gene: TRBD2
v_gene: TRBV19
abundance: -
j_gene: TRBJ2-1
CDR3aa: CASSLRWGLAGGNEQFF
CDR3nt: TGTGCCAGTAGTCTCCGCTGGGGACTAGCGGGAGGAAATGAGCAGTTCTTC

d_gene: -
v_gene: TRBV7-2
abundance: -
j_gene: TRBJ1-2
CDR3aa: CASSGSRSGNRGYTF
CDR3nt: TGTGCCAGCAGCGGCAGTCGGTCAGGCAATCGTGGCTACACCTTC

d_gene: -
v_gene: TRBV5-1
abundance: -
j_gene: TRBJ1-3
CDR3aa: CASSLAAGEYGNTIYF
CDR3nt: TGCGCCAGCAGCTTGGCAGCAGGGGAGTATGGAAACACCATATATTTT

d_gene: -
v_gene: TRBV7-2
abundance: -
j_gene: TRBJ1-6
CDR3aa: CASSLAGGVNSPLHF
CDR3nt: TGTGCCAGCAGCTTAGCAGGGGGGGTTAATTCACCCCTCCACTTT

d_gene: -
v_gene: TRBV6-5
abundance: -
j_gene: TRBJ1-3
CDR3aa: CASISQASGGNTIYF
CDR3nt: TGTGCCAGCATTTCACAGGCGTCTGGGGGAAACACCATATATTTT

d_gene: TRBD1
v_gene: TRBV11-2
abundance: -
j_gene: TRBJ1-2
CDR3aa: CASQDRGRGGYTF
CDR3nt: TGTGCCAGCCAAGACAGGGGGCGCGGTGGCTACACCTTC

d_gene: -
v_gene: TRBV7-2
abundance: -
j_gene: TRBJ1-2
CDR3aa: CASSLIGSGGYGYTF
CDR3nt: TGTGCCAGCAGCTTAATAGGGTCCGGAGGCTATGGCTACACCTTC

d_gene: TRBD2
v_gene: TRBV4-3
abundance: -
j_gene: TRBJ2-1
CDR3aa: CASSHGTSDSYNEQFF
CDR3nt: TGCGCCAGCAGCCACGGGACTAGCGATTCCTACAATGAGCAGTTCTTC

d_gene: -
v_gene: TRBV7-2
abundance: -
j_gene: TRBJ1-3
CDR3aa: CASSLGARGLGDTIYF
CDR3nt: TGTGCCAGCAGCTTAGGTGCCAGGGGCTTGGGGGACACCATATATTTT

d_gene: TRBD2
v_gene: TRBV2
abundance: few
j_gene: TRBJ2-1
CDR3aa: CATVAGEHYNEQFF
CDR3nt: TGTGCCACCGTAGCGGGGGAACACTACAATGAGCAGTTCTTC

d_gene: TRBD2
v_gene: TRBV10-3
abundance: -
j_gene: TRBJ2-1
CDR3aa: CAIRPGLAGGMGEQFF
CDR3nt: TGTGCCATCAGACCCGGACTAGCGGGAGGTATGGGTGAGCAGTTCTTC

d_gene: -
v_gene: TRBV19
abundance: -
j_gene: TRBJ1-3
CDR3aa: CASYQRFGNTIYF
CDR3nt: TGTGCCAGCTACCAAAGATTTGGAAACACCATATATTTT

d_gene: TRBD1
v_gene: TRBV28
abundance: few
j_gene: TRBJ1-2
CDR3aa: CASSTRGQGGYGYTF
CDR3nt: TGTGCCAGCAGTACCCGAGGACAGGGCGGCTATGGCTACACCTTC

d_gene: TRBD1
v_gene: TRBV7-9
abundance: once
j_gene: TRBJ2-7
CDR3aa: CASSFTQGVGEQYF
CDR3nt: TGTGCCAGCAGCTTCACCCAGGGGGTAGGTGAGCAGTACTTC

d_gene: TRBD1
v_gene: TRBV4-3
abundance: -
j_gene: TRBJ1-2
CDR3aa: CASSQDFGGGNGYTF
CDR3nt: TGCGCCAGCAGCCAAGATTTTGGAGGGGGCAATGGCTACACCTTC

d_gene: -
v_gene: TRBV15
abundance: -
j_gene: TRBJ1-3
CDR3aa: CATSLGDLGNTIYF
CDR3nt: TGTGCCACCAGCCTAGGAGACCTCGGAAACACCATATATTTT

d_gene: TRBD2
v_gene: TRBV2
abundance: -
j_gene: TRBJ2-3
CDR3aa: CASSEAGTSGDFTDTQYF
CDR3nt: TGTGCCAGCAGTGAAGCGGGGACTAGCGGGGACTTCACAGATACGCAGTATTTT

d_gene: -
v_gene: TRBV5-5
abundance: -
j_gene: TRBJ2-3
CDR3aa: CASSPPVLARVSTDTQYF
CDR3nt: TGTGCCAGCAGCCCCCCTGTCCTAGCGCGCGTTAGCACAGATACGCAGTATTTT

d_gene: -
v_gene: TRBV6-6
abundance: -
j_gene: TRBJ2-3
CDR3aa: CASSYSESTGTQYF
CDR3nt: TGTGCCAGCAGTTACTCGGAGTCAACGGGGACGCAGTATTTT

d_gene: -
v_gene: TRBV7-2
abundance: -
j_gene: TRBJ1-2
CDR3aa: CASSLDGRVNGYTF
CDR3nt: TGTGCCAGCAGCTTAGACGGCAGGGTAAATGGCTACACCTTC

d_gene: -
v_gene: TRBV6-2/TRBV6-3
abundance: once
j_gene: TRBJ2-7
CDR3aa: CASSYSEGTYEQYF
CDR3nt: TGTGCCAGCAGTTACTCGGAGGGTACCTACGAGCAGTACTTC

d_gene: TRBD2
v_gene: TRBV15
abundance: -
j_gene: TRBJ2-5
CDR3aa: CATSRDGTSGRGETQYF
CDR3nt: TGTGCCACCAGCAGAGATGGGACTAGCGGGAGAGGAGAGACCCAGTACTTC

d_gene: -
v_gene: TRBV2
abundance: -
j_gene: TRBJ2-3
CDR3aa: CASSLGGTDTQYF
CDR3nt: TGTGCCAGCAGTCTTGGGGGGACAGATACGCAGTATTTT

d_gene: TRBD2
v_gene: TRBV2
abundance: -
j_gene: TRBJ2-7
CDR3aa: CASSRLAKTYEQYF
CDR3nt: TGTGCCAGCAGCAGACTAGCGAAAACCTACGAGCAGTACTTC

d_gene: -
v_gene: TRBV2
abundance: -
j_gene: TRBJ2-3
CDR3aa: CASSPRAALGADTQYF
CDR3nt: TGTGCCAGCAGCCCCCGGGCCGCCCTCGGGGCAGATACGCAGTATTTT

d_gene: -
v_gene: TRBV9
abundance: -
j_gene: TRBJ1-3
CDR3aa: CASSQGSGNTIYF
CDR3nt: TGTGCCAGCAGCCAGGGCTCTGGAAACACCATATATTTT

d_gene: -
v_gene: TRBV18
abundance: -
j_gene: TRBJ1-2
CDR3aa: CASSPSRGPYGYTF
CDR3nt: TGTGCCAGCTCACCATCCCGGGGTCCCTATGGCTACACCTTC

d_gene: -
v_gene: TRBV12-3/TRBV12-4
abundance: -
j_gene: TRBJ1-1
CDR3aa: CASSYPGWTEAFF
CDR3nt: TGTGCCAGCAGCTACCCGGGGTGGACTGAAGCTTTCTTT

d_gene: -
v_gene: TRBV11-3
abundance: -
j_gene: TRBJ2-1
CDR3aa: CASSPSKDGKDYEQFF
CDR3nt: TGTGCCAGCAGCCCGTCAAAGGACGGGAAAGACTATGAGCAGTTCTTC

d_gene: -
v_gene: TRBV19
abundance: -
j_gene: TRBJ1-1
CDR3aa: CASSPLPQGIMNTEAFF
CDR3nt: TGTGCCAGTAGTCCCCTCCCGCAGGGCATCATGAACACTGAAGCTTTCTTT

d_gene: TRBD1
v_gene: TRBV5-1
abundance: -
j_gene: TRBJ2-2
CDR3aa: CASSLEGQDTGELFF
CDR3nt: TGCGCCAGCAGCTTGGAAGGACAGGACACCGGGGAGCTGTTTTTT